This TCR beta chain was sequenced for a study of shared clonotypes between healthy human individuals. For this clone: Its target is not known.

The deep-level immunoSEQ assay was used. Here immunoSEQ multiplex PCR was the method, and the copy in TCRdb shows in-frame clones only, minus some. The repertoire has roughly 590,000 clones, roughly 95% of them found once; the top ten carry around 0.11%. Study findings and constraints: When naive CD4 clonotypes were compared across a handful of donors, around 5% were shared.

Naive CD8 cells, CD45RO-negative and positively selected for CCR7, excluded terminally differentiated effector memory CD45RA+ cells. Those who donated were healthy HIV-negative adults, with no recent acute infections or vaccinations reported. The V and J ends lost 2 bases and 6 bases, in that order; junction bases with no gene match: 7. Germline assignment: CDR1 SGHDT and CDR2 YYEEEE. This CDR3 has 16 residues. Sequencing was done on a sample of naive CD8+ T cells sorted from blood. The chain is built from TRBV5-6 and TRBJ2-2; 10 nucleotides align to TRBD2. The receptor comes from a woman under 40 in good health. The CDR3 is CASSFALAGAAGELFF. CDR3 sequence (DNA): TGTGCCAGCAGCTTTGCGCTAGCGGGAGCGGCCGGGGAGCTGTTTTTT.